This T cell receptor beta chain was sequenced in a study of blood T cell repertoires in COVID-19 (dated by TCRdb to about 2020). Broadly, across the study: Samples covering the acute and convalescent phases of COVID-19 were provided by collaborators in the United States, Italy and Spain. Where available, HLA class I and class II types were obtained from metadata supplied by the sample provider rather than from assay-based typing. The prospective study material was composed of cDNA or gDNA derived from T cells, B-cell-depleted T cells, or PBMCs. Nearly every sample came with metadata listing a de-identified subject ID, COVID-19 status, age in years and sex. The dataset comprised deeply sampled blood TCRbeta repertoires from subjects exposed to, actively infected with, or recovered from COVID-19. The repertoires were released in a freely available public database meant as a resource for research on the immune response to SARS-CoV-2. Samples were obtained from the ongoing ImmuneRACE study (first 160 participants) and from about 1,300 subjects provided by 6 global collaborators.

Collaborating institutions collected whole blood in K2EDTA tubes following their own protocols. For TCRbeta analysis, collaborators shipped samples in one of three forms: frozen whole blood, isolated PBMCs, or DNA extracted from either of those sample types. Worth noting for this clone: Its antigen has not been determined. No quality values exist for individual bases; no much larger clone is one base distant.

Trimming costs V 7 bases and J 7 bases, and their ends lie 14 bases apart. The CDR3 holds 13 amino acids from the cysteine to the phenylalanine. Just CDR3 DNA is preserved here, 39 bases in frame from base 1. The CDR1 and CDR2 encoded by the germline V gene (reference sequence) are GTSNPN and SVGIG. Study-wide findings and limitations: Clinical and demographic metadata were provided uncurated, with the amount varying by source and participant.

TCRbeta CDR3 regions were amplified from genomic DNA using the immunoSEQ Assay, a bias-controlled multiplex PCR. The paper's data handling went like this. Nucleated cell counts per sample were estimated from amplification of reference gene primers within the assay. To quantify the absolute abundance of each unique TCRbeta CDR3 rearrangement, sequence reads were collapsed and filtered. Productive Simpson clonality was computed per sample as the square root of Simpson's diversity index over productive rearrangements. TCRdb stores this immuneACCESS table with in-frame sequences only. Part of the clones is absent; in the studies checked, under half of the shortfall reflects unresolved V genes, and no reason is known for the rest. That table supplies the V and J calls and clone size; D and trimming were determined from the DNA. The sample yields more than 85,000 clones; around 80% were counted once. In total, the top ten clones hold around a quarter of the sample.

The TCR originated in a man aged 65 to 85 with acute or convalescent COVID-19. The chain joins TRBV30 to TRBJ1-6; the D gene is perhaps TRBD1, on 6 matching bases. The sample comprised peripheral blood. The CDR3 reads CAYTLGGNSPLHF. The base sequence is TGTGCCTATACACTAGGGGGAAATTCACCCCTCCACTTT.